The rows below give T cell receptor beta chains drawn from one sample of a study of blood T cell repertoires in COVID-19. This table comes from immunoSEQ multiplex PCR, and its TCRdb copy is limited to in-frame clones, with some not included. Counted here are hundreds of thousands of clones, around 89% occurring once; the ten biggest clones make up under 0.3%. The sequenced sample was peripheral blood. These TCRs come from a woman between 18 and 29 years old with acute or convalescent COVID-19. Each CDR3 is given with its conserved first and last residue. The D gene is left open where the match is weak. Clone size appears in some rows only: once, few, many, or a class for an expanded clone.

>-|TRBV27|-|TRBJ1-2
TGTGCCAGCAGCACCCGGGAGCATAGAAGGGACTATGGCTACACCTTC
CASSTREHRRDYGYTF
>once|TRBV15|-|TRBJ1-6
TGTGCCACCAGCAGAGATGGCGGTAATAATTCACCCCTCCACTTT
CATSRDGGNNSPLHF
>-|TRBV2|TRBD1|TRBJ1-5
TGTGCCAGCACAGACAGGGGAGACCAGCCCCAGCATTTT
CASTDRGDQPQHF
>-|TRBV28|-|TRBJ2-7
TGTGCCAGCAGCCGACCGGACAAATCCTACGAGCAGTACTTC
CASSRPDKSYEQYF
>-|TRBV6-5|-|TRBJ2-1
TGTGCCAGCAGAGAGGTCGGAGGTGAGCAGTTCTTC
CASREVGGEQFF
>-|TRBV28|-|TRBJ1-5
TGTGCCAGCAGTTTAGTGGGAGTACAGCCCCAGCATTTT
CASSLVGVQPQHF
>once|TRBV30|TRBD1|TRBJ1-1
TGTGCCTGGAGTGTACTGCAAGGGGGCGGGGGGACTGAAGCTTTCTTT
CAWSVLQGGGGTEAFF
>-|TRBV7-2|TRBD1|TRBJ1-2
TGTGCCAGCAGCTCAAGACAGGGGTCCAACTATGGCTACACCTTC
CASSSRQGSNYGYTF
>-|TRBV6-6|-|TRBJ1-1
TGTGCCAGCAGGGACAGTAATCTTGTTTGGCACACTGAAGCTTTCTTT
CASRDSNLVWHTEAFF
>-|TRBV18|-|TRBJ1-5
TGTGCCAGCTCACGCGGCAGGGACAATCAGCCCCAGCATTTT
CASSRGRDNQPQHF
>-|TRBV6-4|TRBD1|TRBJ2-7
TGTGCCAGCAGTGCAATAGACAGGGGTTACGAGCAGTACTTC
CASSAIDRGYEQYF
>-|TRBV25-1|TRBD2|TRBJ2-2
TGTGCCAGCAGGGAGCGGGGTAACACCGGGGAGCTGTTTTTT
CASRERGNTGELFF
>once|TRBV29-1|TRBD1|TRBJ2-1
TGCATCCCGGGACAGGCGAGCAATGAGCAGTTCTTC
CIPGQASNEQFF
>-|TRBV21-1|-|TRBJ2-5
TGTGCCAGCAGCATCCCCCGGAAGCGGGAGACCCAGTACTTC
CASSIPRKRETQYF
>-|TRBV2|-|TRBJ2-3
TGTGCCAGCAGAGGAGGACAGACATACACAGATACGCAGTATTTT
CASRGGQTYTDTQYF
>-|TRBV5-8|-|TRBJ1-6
TGTGCCAGCAGCTTGTGGGGCGAAGGTGAGGATTCACCCCTCCACTTT
CASSLWGEGEDSPLHF
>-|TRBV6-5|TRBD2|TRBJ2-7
TGTGCCAGCAGCCTAGGACTAGCGGGGACCTACGAGCAGTACTTC
CASSLGLAGTYEQYF
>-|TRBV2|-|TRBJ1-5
TGTGCCAGTAACAGGATTAGCAATCAGCCCCAGCATTTT
CASNRISNQPQHF
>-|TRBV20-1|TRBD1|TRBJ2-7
TGCAGTGCTAGTTCGGACAGGGCACAATACGAGCAGTACTTC
CSASSDRAQYEQYF
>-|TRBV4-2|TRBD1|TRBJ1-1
TGTGCCAGCAGCCAAGTCTACTCCTCCACAGGGGGGACTGAAGCTTTCTTT
CASSQVYSSTGGTEAFF
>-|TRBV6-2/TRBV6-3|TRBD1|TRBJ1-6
TGTGCCAGCAGTTACTGGGACAGGGTTAATTCACCCCTCCACTTT
CASSYWDRVNSPLHF
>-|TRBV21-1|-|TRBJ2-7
TGTGCCAGCAGCAGCAAGCGGGGTGGGGCAAGCTCCTACGAGCAGTACTTC
CASSSKRGGASSYEQYF
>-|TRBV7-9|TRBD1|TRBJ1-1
TGTGCCAGCAGCTTACCCGGACAGGGTGACACTGAAGCTTTCTTT
CASSLPGQGDTEAFF
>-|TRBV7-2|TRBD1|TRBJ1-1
TGTGCCAGCAGCTTAGCGACAGGGAAGAACACTGAAGCTTTCTTT
CASSLATGKNTEAFF
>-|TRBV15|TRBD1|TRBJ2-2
TGTGCCACAAACAGGGGGCACGGGGAGCTGTTTTTT
CATNRGHGELFF
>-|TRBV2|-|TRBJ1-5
TGTGCCAGCAGAGACAGCCTTCATCAGCCCCAGCATTTT
CASRDSLHQPQHF
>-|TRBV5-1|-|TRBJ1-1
TGCGCCAGCAGCCCATGGGGGACAACTGAAGCTTTCTTT
CASSPWGTTEAFF
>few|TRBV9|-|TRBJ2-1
TGTGCCAGCAGCGACACAGGGACCGATGAGCAGTTCTTC
CASSDTGTDEQFF
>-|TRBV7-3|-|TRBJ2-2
TGTGCCAGCAGCCTGACTAGTTTAGCGGCTGGGGAGCTGTTTTTT
CASSLTSLAAGELFF
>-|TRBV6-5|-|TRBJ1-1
TGTGCCAGCAGTTACCAGAGGGCGAACACTGAAGCTTTCTTT
CASSYQRANTEAFF
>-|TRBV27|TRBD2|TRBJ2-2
TGTGCCAGCAGTTTGGGACTAGCGGGTAACACCGGGGAGCTGTTTTTT
CASSLGLAGNTGELFF
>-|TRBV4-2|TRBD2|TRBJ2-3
TGTGCCAGCAGCCAAGAGACGGGGGGGCAGGGCACAGATACGCAGTATTTT
CASSQETGGQGTDTQYF
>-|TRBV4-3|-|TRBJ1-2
TGCGCCAGCAGCCAACTCGGGGACAACAACTATGGCTACACCTTC
CASSQLGDNNYGYTF
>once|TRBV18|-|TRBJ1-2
TGTGCCAGCTCACCAGCAGGGTTCAGGGACTATGGCTACACCTTC
CASSPAGFRDYGYTF